The 29 T cell receptor beta chains reported below all come from one sample, sequenced in a study of technical replicates of blood from several donors listed by TCRdb under 2017. To prepare the library, the immunoSEQ multiplex PCR assay was applied. Not all clones reach the TCRdb copy of this immuneACCESS table, which keeps in-frame sequences only. Checked studies attribute under half of the gap to unresolved V genes and leave the rest unexplained. This sample gives about 100,000 clones in total; 95% to 96% of them show up just once. 0.36% of the sample belongs to the ten largest clones. The sample consisted of T cells isolated from PBMCs. The source is a human donor in good health.

CDR3 loop: CASSGGGRMNTEAFF. The CDR3 bases are TGTGCCAGCAGCGGAGGGGGCCGGATGAACACTGAAGCTTTCTTT. The chain combines TRBV5-4 with TRBJ1-1; 7 nucleotides line up with TRBD1. V shed 4 bases, J shed 0 bases, and the junction held 6 bases outside the gene matches. The CDR3 is 15 amino acids. The germline CDR1 and CDR2 sequences are SGHNT and YYREEE (reference sequence).

The chain joins TRBV28 to TRBJ2-5; 9 nucleotides align to TRBD1. Germline-derived CDR1 and CDR2 are MDHEN and SYDVKM. Trimming at V came to 6 bases and at J to 1 base, leaving 9 bases not matched to a gene. CDR3 length equals 16 residues. CDR3 nucleotides: TGTGCCAGCAGCTCCCCAGTGGGACAGGGCCAAGAGACCCAGTACTTC. Translation gives CASSSPVGQGQETQYF.

V is TRBV28 and J is TRBJ2-7; 9 bases fit TRBD1. The CDR3 extends over 16 amino acids. CDR1 and CDR2 (germline): MDHEN, SYDVKM. V dropped 2 bases and J dropped 3; count of bases not matched to a gene: 8. CDR3 sequence reads: CASSLSVGTGIYEQYF. The CDR3 bases are TGTGCCAGCAGTTTAAGTGTGGGGACAGGGATCTACGAGCAGTACTTC.

The V call is TRBV19, the J call TRBJ1-5, with D unclear. The CDR3 extends over 13 amino acids. The germline CDR1 and CDR2 sequences are LNHDA and SQIVND (reference sequence). Trimming removed 7 bases from V and 6 bases from J, with 13 bases in between. The CDR3 loop is CASIGWEGQPQHF. The CDR3 coding sequence is TGTGCCAGTATAGGGTGGGAGGGTCAGCCCCAGCATTTT. The whole variable domain, remainder taken from reference TRBV19 and TRBJ1-5, is DGGITQSPKYLFRKEGQNVTLSCEQNLNHDAMYWYRQDPGQGLRLIYYSQIVNDFQKGDIAEGYSVSREKKESFPLTVTSAQKNPTAFYLCASIGWEGQPQHFGDGTRLSIL.

The chain is built from TRBV6-5 and TRBJ1-5; unclear D gene. V was clipped by 2 bases and J by 0 bases, with 8 bases between them. The CDR3 is 15 residues long. CDR1 and CDR2 from the germline V gene are MNHEY and SVGAGI. The CDR3 DNA sequence: TGTGCCAGCAGTTACATGATCGGTAGCAATCAGCCCCAGCATTTT. This encodes CASSYMIGSNQPQHF.

The chain couples TRBV10-2 to TRBJ2-7; a possible D gene is TRBD2 (7 bases). This CDR3 is built from 15 residues. Trimming stripped 0 bases from V and 4 bases from J, with 13 bases between. Germline assignment: CDR1 WSHSY and CDR2 SAAADI. CDR3 region: CASSESLGGRYEQYF. The CDR3 nucleotides read TGCGCCAGCAGTGAGTCGTTGGGGGGGCGATACGAGCAGTACTTC.

V usage is TRBV4-1 and J usage is TRBJ2-7; D not resolved. Trimming stripped 2 bases from V and 3 bases from J, with 2 bases between. The CDR3 covers 11 residues. Per the germline V gene, CDR1 is MGHRA and CDR2 is YSYEKL. The CDR3 is CASSQHYEQYF. The CDR3 region has the DNA TGCGCCAGCAGCCAACACTACGAGCAGTACTTC.

The chain carries TRBV4-3 and TRBJ1-3; 9 bases are a match to TRBD1. Germline lookup yields CDR1 LGHNA and CDR2 YSLEER. The CDR3 loop spans 17 amino acids. J gave up 4 bases and V 3 bases, and 10 bases lay outside the gene matches. CDR3 DNA sequence: TGCGCCAGCAGCCAGGGACAGGGAATGCGCGGAGGAAACACCATATATTTT. Translating gives CASSQGQGMRGGNTIYF.

This chain links TRBV30 with TRBJ2-2, with 9 bases identical to TRBD2. J lost 1 base, V lost 3 bases, and 3 bases had no gene match. Germline-derived CDR1 and CDR2 are GTSNPN and SVGIG (reference sequence). The CDR3 is 15 amino acids. CDR3 sequence reads: CAWRKTSGNTGELFF. DNA for the CDR3: TGTGCCTGGAGAAAGACTAGCGGGAACACCGGGGAGCTGTTTTTT.

The chain employs TRBV7-2 and TRBJ1-5, with 7 bases fitting TRBD1. Germline loops: CDR1 SGHTA, CDR2 FQGNSA. CDR3 length: 15 residues. V lost 1 base and J lost 4; bases outside the gene matches: 4. In nucleotides, the CDR3 is TGTGCCAGCAGCTTAGGACAGGGAGTTAATCAGCCCCAGCATTTT. Translating it yields CASSLGQGVNQPQHF.

This chain connects TRBV5-6 to TRBJ2-1; TRBD1 agrees at 7 bases. The CDR3 contains 13 residues. CDR1 and CDR2 from the germline V gene are SGHDT and YYEEEE. J lost 7 bases, V lost 1 base, and 2 bases had no gene match. The CDR3: CASSLTGANEQFF. CDR3 coding DNA: TGTGCCAGCAGCTTGACAGGGGCAAATGAGCAGTTCTTC.

A single count supports this clone. This rearrangement joins TRBV7-9 to TRBJ2-3; D may be TRBD1 (6 bases). Trimming shortened V by 5 bases and J by 0 bases, and 12 bases separated the two germline ends. Germline V gene sequence: CDR1 SEHNR, CDR2 FQNEAQ (reference sequence). The CDR3 loop spans 15 amino acids. CDR3 loop: CASSLYRVSTDTQYF. The CDR3 region has the DNA TGTGCCAGCAGCCTCTACAGGGTTAGCACAGATACGCAGTATTTT.

This chain connects TRBV2 to TRBJ1-5; D is undetermined. Germline CDR1 SNHLY, CDR2 FYNNEI. The CDR3 spans 14 residues. V gave up 4 bases and J gave up 3 bases, with 10 bases separating them. DNA for the CDR3: TGTGCCAGCAGTGCCGGGAAGGTCAATCAGCCCCAGCATTTT. This gives the protein CASSAGKVNQPQHF.

This clone was counted only a few times. The rearrangement links TRBV15 to TRBJ2-1, with 9 bases matching TRBD2. J was trimmed by 9 bases and V by 7 bases; bases with no gene match: 31. CDR1 and CDR2 from the germline V gene are LNHNV and YYDKDF (reference sequence). The CDR3 sequence is 21 residues long. CDR3 protein: CATTLRSGDGRAGGPRVEQFF. CDR3 coding DNA: TGTGCCACCACCCTTCGGTCTGGGGACGGAAGGGCGGGAGGGCCACGCGTTGAGCAGTTCTTC.

The rearrangement uses TRBV19 and TRBJ1-2, with D perhaps TRBD1 (6 bases). Trimming removed 9 bases from V and 8 bases from J, with 19 bases in between. This CDR3 comprises 13 residues. CDR1 and CDR2 (germline): LNHDA, SQIVND (reference sequence). This chain's CDR3 is CASRGGGRDGYTF. CDR3 bases: TGTGCCAGCCGGGGCGGGGGGCGTGACGGCTACACCTTC. The variable domain in full, completed from reference TRBV19 and TRBJ1-2, reads DGGITQSPKYLFRKEGQNVTLSCEQNLNHDAMYWYRQDPGQGLRLIYYSQIVNDFQKGDIAEGYSVSREKKESFPLTVTSAQKNPTAFYLCASRGGGRDGYTFGSGTRLTVV.

This chain connects TRBV14 to TRBJ1-1, with D perhaps matching TRBD1 (5 bases). The ends were cut back, 2 bases at V and 6 bases at J, with 10 bases in the middle. The CDR3 contains 13 residues. Germline V gene lookup returns CDR1 SGHDN and CDR2 FVKESK. The DNA for the CDR3 is TGTGCCAGCAGCCAAACAGGAGGGCCTGAAGCTTTCTTT. Its translation is CASSQTGGPEAFF.

V gene TRBV19 combines with J gene TRBJ1-2; no reliable D call. Germline CDR1 and CDR2: LNHDA and SQIVND (reference sequence). This CDR3 contains 12 residues. With 3 bases removed from V and 2 bases from J, the gap between germline ends came to 4 bases. CDR3 bases: TGTGCCAGTAGTATGACAAACTATGGCTACACCTTC. It encodes CASSMTNYGYTF.

This chain joins TRBV28 and TRBJ2-3; a weak D match, TRBD1 (6 bases). Germline V gives CDR1 MDHEN, CDR2 SYDVKM. Trimming left V 5 bases short and J 6 bases short, with 24 bases between. The CDR3 runs to 17 residues. CDR3: CASSTTYRVIDRDTQYF. DNA for the CDR3: TGTGCCAGCAGTACCACCTACAGGGTTATCGACAGGGATACGCAGTATTTT. Together with reference TRBV28 and TRBJ2-3, the CDR3 gives the full variable domain: DVKVTQSSRYLVKRTGEKVFLECVQDMDHENMFWYRQDPGLGLRLIYFSYDVKMKEKGDIPEGYSVSREKKERFSLILESASTNQTSMYLCASSTTYRVIDRDTQYFGPGTRLTVL.

J is TRBJ1-4 and V is TRBV30, with 8 bases matching TRBD1. CDR1 GTSNPN and CDR2 SVGIG come from the germline V gene (reference sequence). V was clipped by 0 bases and J by 8 bases; unmatched bases: 5. The CDR3 has 14 residues. As DNA, the CDR3 is TGTGCCTGGAGTGTTCAGGGGGCCCAGGAAAAACTGTTTTTT. Its translation is CAWSVQGAQEKLFF.

The genes are TRBV10-3 and TRBJ2-1; TRBD2 is a possible D gene (5 bases). Germline V gives CDR1 ENHRY, CDR2 SYGVKD. The CDR3 is made up of 13 amino acids. The V and J ends lost 7 bases and 3 bases respectively, with 10 bases between them. The CDR3 coding sequence is TGTGCCATCACAGGTAGCGACTACAATGAGCAGTTCTTC. It encodes CAITGSDYNEQFF.

This chain links TRBV19 with TRBJ1-5; D gene unclear. Germline loops: CDR1 LNHDA, CDR2 SQIVND (reference sequence). The V gene lost 1 base and the J gene lost 4 bases, with 5 bases spanning the gap. The CDR3 covers 13 residues. The chain's CDR3 is CASSIVRNQPQHF. The CDR3 coding sequence is TGTGCCAGTAGTATAGTCAGGAATCAGCCCCAGCATTTT.

This chain joins TRBV6-5 and TRBJ2-6; 7 bases map to TRBD1. The germline CDR1 and CDR2 sequences are MNHEY and SVGAGI. The CDR3 has 16 residues. The junction had 2 bases not matched to a gene; V was cut back by 2 bases and J by 1 base. The CDR3 nucleotides read TGTGCCAGCAGTTACAGGGGGCGATCTGGGGCCAACGTCCTGACTTTC. Encoded protein: CASSYRGRSGANVLTF.

The rearrangement joins TRBV27 to TRBJ2-7; 8 bases map to TRBD1. With 9 bases clipped from V and 2 bases from J, the junction kept 6 bases outside the gene matches. The CDR3 totals 13 residues. Germline-derived CDR1 and CDR2 are MNHEY and SMNVEV (reference sequence). This CDR3 is CASRTGSTYEQYF. In DNA, the CDR3 is TGTGCCAGTCGGACAGGGTCCACCTACGAGCAGTACTTC.

The chain links TRBV11-2 to TRBJ2-1; D possibly corresponds to TRBD2 (6 bases). The germline V gene encodes CDR1 SGHAT and CDR2 FQNNGV. This CDR3 is 15 amino acids long. Deletions cut 6 bases from V and 4 bases from J, with 16 bases between. The CDR3 sequence is CASRAVRGFYNEQFF. CDR3 DNA: TGTGCCAGCAGGGCTGTTCGGGGGTTTTACAATGAGCAGTTCTTC.

V is TRBV7-9 and J is TRBJ1-1; D remains unclear. Trimming cost V 1 base and J 1 base, with 13 bases left between them. Germline lookup yields CDR1 SEHNR and CDR2 FQNEAQ (reference sequence). The length of the CDR3 is 16 residues. The CDR3, as DNA: TGTGCCAGCAGCTTAGGTCTCGCGGAGGGGAACACTGAAGCTTTCTTT. The encoded protein is CASSLGLAEGNTEAFF. Using reference TRBV7-9 and TRBJ1-1 for the parts outside the CDR3, the full variable domain is DTGVSQNPRHKITKRGQNVTFRCDPISEHNRLYWYRQTLGQGPEFLTYFQNEAQLEKSRLLSDRFSAERPKGSFSTLEIQRTEQGDSAMYLCASSLGLAEGNTEAFFGQGTRLTVV.

V is TRBV5-4 and J is TRBJ1-1; 7 bases agree with TRBD1. J gave up 5 bases and V 2 bases, and 6 bases lay outside the gene matches. Germline loops: CDR1 SGHNT, CDR2 YYREEE (reference sequence). The CDR3 is made up of 14 amino acids. The CDR3 is CASSLGGPGTEAFF. The CDR3 region has the DNA TGTGCCAGCAGCTTAGGGGGCCCGGGTACTGAAGCTTTCTTT.

Only one count was recorded for this clone. The rearrangement joins TRBV29-1 to TRBJ2-7; 8 nucleotides line up with TRBD1. Germline V gene data show CDR1 as SQVTM and CDR2 as ANQGSEA. The V gene end was trimmed by 3 bases and the J gene end by 6 bases; junction bases not matched to a gene: 13. The CDR3 is 15 residues long. Written as DNA, the CDR3 is TGCAGCGTTGAGACCGACGGGACAGGTATGGGCGAGCAGTACTTC. Amino acids: CSVETDGTGMGEQYF.

The chain links TRBV4-1 to TRBJ1-5, with a weak D call TRBD1 (6 bases). The CDR3 totals 16 residues. V was cut by 0 bases and J by 8 bases, with 17 bases left in between. Germline V lookup: CDR1 MGHRA, CDR2 YSYEKL. The CDR3 sequence: CASSQEVSGGLKPQHF. CDR3 sequence (DNA): TGCGCCAGCAGCCAAGAGGTGTCGGGGGGCCTCAAGCCCCAGCATTTT.

The chain uses TRBV27 and TRBJ2-6, with TRBD1 identical over 9 bases. The CDR3 is 18 residues long. The trim removed 5 bases at V and 6 bases at J, leaving 14 bases unmatched. Germline V gene data show CDR1 as MNHEY and CDR2 as SMNVEV (reference sequence). The CDR3 loop is CASSVLTTGGTQANVLTF. Here the CDR3 DNA reads TGTGCCAGCAGTGTACTGACGACAGGGGGGACCCAGGCCAACGTCCTGACTTTC.